These 16 T cell receptor beta chains originate from one sample sequenced in a study of CD8 T cells in Susac syndrome. Random-hexamer reverse transcription was applied to roughly 0.5 to 1 ug RNA. Via MiXCR, TCRdb re-called the immunoSEQ multiplex PCR reads, giving one row per CDR3 protein. The data contain about 120,000 distinct CDR3 sequences, less than 95% of them seen just once; the ten biggest clones take up 0.1% to 0.15%. Sequences were obtained from CD4+ T cells from PBMCs. Every receptor here comes from a human donor with multiple sclerosis.

The genes are TRBV2 and TRBJ1-1, with TRBD1 identical over 7 bases. The V gene end was trimmed by 7 bases and the J gene end by 10 bases; junction bases not matched to a gene: 12. Germline-derived CDR1 and CDR2 are SNHLY and FYNNEI. The CDR3 has 13 amino acids. Here the CDR3 reads CASTYVRDRSAFF. For the CDR3, the DNA is TGTGCCAGCACCTACGTCCGGGACAGATCAGCTTTCTTT.

CDR3 sequence reads: CASRNRVNTEAFF. The CDR3 DNA reads TGTGCCAGCAGGAACAGGGTGAACACTGAAGCTTTCTTT. The gene calls are TRBV2 and TRBJ1-1, with D possibly TRBD1 on 6 matching bases. The CDR3 is made up of 13 amino acids. CDR1 and CDR2 (germline): SNHLY, FYNNEI. V was clipped by 6 bases and J by 0 bases, with 8 bases between them.

This chain links TRBV18 with TRBJ1-1, with D possibly matching TRBD1 (6 bases). There are 15 residues in the CDR3. In germline, CDR1 is KGHSH, CDR2 LQKENI. The germline V and J ends were trimmed by 1 base and 4 bases, with 13 bases remaining between them. CDR3 in amino acids: CASSPRDTYLTEAFF. The CDR3 nucleotides read TGTGCCAGCTCACCACGGGACACCTACCTCACTGAAGCTTTCTTT.

The CDR3 DNA reads as TGTGCCAGCAGCCCGGTTGATGGCTACACCTTC. Residues: CASSPVDGYTF. The chain joins TRBV7-2 to TRBJ1-2; the D is unclear. Deletions cut 5 bases from V and 6 bases from J, with 7 bases between. Germline values: CDR1 SGHTA, CDR2 FQGNSA. The CDR3 loop spans 11 amino acids.

The chain carries TRBV20-1 and TRBJ2-5; D gene uncertain. Germline V lookup: CDR1 DFQATT, CDR2 SNEGSKA (reference sequence). The CDR3 has 15 residues. V was clipped by 4 bases and J by 5 bases, with 20 bases between them. The DNA of the CDR3 is TGCAGTGCTAATCCCTTCATTAGCACTGGCGAGACCCAGTACTTC. It encodes CSANPFISTGETQYF.

The V call is TRBV5-1, the J call TRBJ2-1, with D perhaps matching TRBD1 (6 bases). Germline CDR1 SGHRS, CDR2 YFSETQ. The germline V and J ends were trimmed by 2 bases and 8 bases, with 14 bases remaining between them. The CDR3 extends over 14 amino acids. The CDR3 loop reads CASSFRSGGDEQFF. CDR3 DNA: TGCGCCAGCAGCTTCAGGTCTGGGGGCGATGAGCAGTTCTTC.

V is TRBV14 and J is TRBJ2-5, with D maybe TRBD1 (6 bases). Trimming stripped 1 base from V and 9 bases from J, with 12 bases between. The CDR3 runs 13 residues. Germline CDR1 reads SGHDN; CDR2 reads FVKESK. DNA of the CDR3: TGTGCCAGCAGCCAAGCGGGTACAGGGTCCCAGTACTTC. Translated, it gives CASSQAGTGSQYF.

The table lists this clonotype with a count of one. The rearrangement joins TRBV12-3 or TRBV12-4 to TRBJ1-4; no definite D call. Trimming took off 5 bases at V and 4 bases at J, with 8 bases between the two ends. This CDR3 has 13 residues. The chain's CDR3 is CASSRGNNEKLFF. For the CDR3, the DNA is TGTGCCAGCAGTCGGGGTAATAATGAAAAACTGTTTTTT.

The chain couples TRBV5-1 to TRBJ2-3, with D unclear. Germline-derived CDR1 and CDR2 are SGHRS and YFSETQ. V was shortened by 4 bases and J by 4 bases, with 16 bases between the two germline ends. The CDR3 loop spans 15 amino acids. CDR3 sequence reads: CASSPKKQAADTQYF. Here the CDR3 DNA reads TGCGCCAGCAGCCCGAAAAAGCAAGCCGCAGATACGCAGTATTTT. The whole variable domain, remainder taken from reference TRBV5-1 and TRBJ2-3, is KAGVTQTPRYLIKTRGQQVTLSCSPISGHRSVSWYQQTPGQGLQFLFEYFSETQRNKGNFPGRFSGRQFSNSRSEMNVSTLELGDSALYLCASSPKKQAADTQYFGPGTRLTVL.

This chain joins TRBV11-2 and TRBJ1-1; weak D call: TRBD1 (6 bases). This CDR3 has 15 amino acids. The germline V gene encodes CDR1 SGHAT and CDR2 FQNNGV. The V gene lost 5 bases and the J gene lost 2 bases, with 15 bases spanning the gap. The CDR3 DNA follows: TGTGCCAGCAGCCCGGGGGGCCGGCCTAACACTGAAGCTTTCTTT. Residues: CASSPGGRPNTEAFF.

The V gene is TRBV3-1, the J gene TRBJ2-7; TRBD1 matches at 7 bases. The trim removed 1 base at V and 2 bases at J, leaving 5 bases unmatched. Per the germline V gene, CDR1 is LGHDT and CDR2 is YNNKEL (reference sequence). The CDR3 has 15 residues. The CDR3: CASSQVWDSAYEQYF. CDR3 in DNA: TGTGCCAGCAGCCAAGTTTGGGACAGCGCCTACGAGCAGTACTTC.

The V call is TRBV18, the J call TRBJ2-3; 11 bases align to TRBD2. In germline, CDR1 is KGHSH, CDR2 LQKENI. The CDR3 is 18 amino acids. V was pared by 4 bases and J by 0 bases, with 9 bases of the junction left unmatched. CDR3 nucleotides: TGTGCCAGCTCACTCGGGACTAGCGGTTCCCCGAGCACAGATACGCAGTATTTT. It translates to CASSLGTSGSPSTDTQYF.

This clonotype was picked up a small number of times. The rearrangement uses TRBV11-2 and TRBJ2-7; 9 positions match TRBD1. V trimming: 4 bases; J trimming: 6 bases; junction bases outside the gene matches: 13. The CDR3 has 16 residues. Germline V gives CDR1 SGHAT, CDR2 FQNNGV. The CDR3 is CASSSPLGTGYAEQYF. The CDR3 DNA is TGTGCCAGCAGCTCACCCTTGGGGACAGGGTATGCCGAGCAGTACTTC.

V is TRBV5-1 and J is TRBJ1-1; 8 bases agree with TRBD1. This CDR3 comprises 18 residues. Germline CDR1 reads SGHRS; CDR2 reads YFSETQ. The V gene end was trimmed by 4 bases and the J gene end by 3 bases; junction bases not matched to a gene: 17. CDR3 in DNA: TGCGCCAGCAGCCGCTCACAGGGGGTTAAGGTTTCGCACACTGAAGCTTTCTTT. It translates to CASSRSQGVKVSHTEAFF.

This chain connects TRBV11-2 to TRBJ1-2, with 9 bases lining up with TRBD1. This CDR3 is 15 amino acids long. Germline-derived CDR1 and CDR2 are SGHAT and FQNNGV. V shed 0 bases and J 4 bases; nucleotides not matched to a gene: 3. The CDR3 nucleotides read TGTGCCAGCAGCTTAGAAACAGGGGGCGGCTATGGCTACACCTTC. Translated, it gives CASSLETGGGYGYTF.

The chain joins TRBV30 to TRBJ1-1; the D is unclear. Trimming removed 3 bases from V and 3 bases from J, with 11 bases in between. Germline-derived CDR1 and CDR2 are GTSNPN and SVGIG (reference sequence). CDR3 length equals 13 residues. CDR3 in DNA: TGTGCCTGGAGCTGGGCTCACTACACTGAAGCTTTCTTT. Its protein is CAWSWAHYTEAFF.